The 11 T cell receptor beta chains below all came from one sample that was sequenced in a study of T cell responses to AZD1222 COVID-19 vaccine. Libraries were prepared by immunoSEQ multiplex PCR; TCRdb keeps only in-frame clonotypes and omits some of them. The profile shows 95,000 to 100,000 clones, about 88% of them singletons. The sample was peripheral blood, taken 28 days after the second AZD1222 dose. The source is an adult who received the AZD1222 COVID-19 vaccine.

The genes are TRBV19 and TRBJ1-6, with unresolved D. The V end was cut by 4 bases, the J end by 0 bases, with 7 bases between. This CDR3 contains 15 residues. CDR1 is LNHDA and CDR2 is SQIVND in the germline V gene (reference sequence). The CDR3 DNA is TGTGCCAGTAGTAGTGGCAGCTCCTATAATTCACCCCTCCACTTT. Its translation is CASSSGSSYNSPLHF.

CDR3 coding DNA: TGTGCCTGGTCGCAATTCCACAGGGTGGATGAAAAACTGTTTTTT. It codes for CAWSQFHRVDEKLFF. This chain links TRBV30 with TRBJ1-4, with D maybe TRBD1 (6 bases). The length of the CDR3 is 15 residues. V was pared by 5 bases and J by 6 bases, with 19 bases between. The germline V gene has CDR1 GTSNPN and CDR2 SVGIG (reference sequence).

V is TRBV2 and J is TRBJ1-1, with D unclear. V was shortened by 5 bases and J by 2 bases, with 9 bases between the two germline ends. CDR3 size: 13 residues. Germline V CDR1 and CDR2: SNHLY, FYNNEI. The CDR3 nucleotides are TGTGCCAGCAGTTCTCAGCCAAACACTGAAGCTTTCTTT. It specifies CASSSQPNTEAFF.

The chain combines TRBV19 with TRBJ2-4, with TRBD1 identical over 10 bases. Trimming at V came to 4 bases and at J to 8 bases, leaving 8 bases not matched to a gene. Germline CDR1 reads LNHDA; CDR2 reads SQIVND (reference sequence). CDR3 length: 15 residues. The CDR3, as DNA: TGTGCCAGTAGTAAGGGGACAGGGGATCTAGACATTCAGTACTTC. It codes for CASSKGTGDLDIQYF.

The rearrangement links TRBV12-3 or TRBV12-4 to TRBJ1-2, with D unclear. The V end lost 6 bases, the J end lost 4 bases, and 12 bases lay between the germline ends. The CDR3 consists of 13 residues. CDR3: CASRPGSGYGYTF. The CDR3 nucleotides are TGTGCCAGCAGACCCGGATCAGGCTATGGCTACACCTTC.

The chain recombines TRBV20-1 with TRBJ1-2; D is unresolved. The length of the CDR3 is 11 residues. Deletions cut 3 bases from V and 4 bases from J, with 6 bases between. Per the germline V gene, CDR1 is DFQATT and CDR2 is SNEGSKA (reference sequence). This CDR3 is CSASPGYGYTF. For the CDR3, the DNA is TGCAGTGCTAGTCCGGGCTATGGCTACACCTTC.

The J gene is TRBJ1-6, the V gene TRBV18; no definite D call. V was pared by 3 bases and J by 8 bases, with 5 bases between. The CDR3 covers 12 residues. In germline, CDR1 is KGHSH, CDR2 LQKENI. CDR3 nucleotides: TGTGCCAGCTCACCGGGCGATTCACCCCTCCACTTT. Amino acids: CASSPGDSPLHF.

By share of the sample, this clone is medium-sized. This rearrangement joins TRBV12-5 to TRBJ2-3, with 7 bases identical to TRBD2. CDR1 and CDR2 (germline): LGHNT, FRNRAP. The CDR3 has 17 amino acids. V dropped 0 bases and J dropped 2; count of bases not matched to a gene: 8. CDR3 region: CASGLVLRTSVTDTQYF. CDR3 nucleotide sequence: TGTGCTAGTGGTTTGGTACTCCGAACTAGCGTCACAGATACGCAGTATTTT.

The chain couples TRBV12-3 or TRBV12-4 to TRBJ1-5, with D unclear. This CDR3 contains 13 residues. Trimming removed 7 bases at V and 4 bases at J, with 11 bases between. This chain's CDR3 is CASNPVVNQPQHF. The CDR3 nucleotides read TGTGCCAGCAATCCGGTGGTGAATCAGCCCCAGCATTTT.

Only a few counts were recorded for this clone. The V and J genes are TRBV7-6 and TRBJ2-5, with a possible D match to TRBD2 (7 bases). The V gene lost 4 bases and the J gene lost 6 bases, with 15 bases spanning the gap. Germline V gives CDR1 SGHVS, CDR2 FNYEAQ. There are 14 residues in the CDR3. The CDR3 DNA follows: TGTGCCAGCAGCTCCCGCCTGGGGGGGCAGACCCAGTACTTC. Residues: CASSSRLGGQTQYF.

The gene calls are TRBV16 and TRBJ2-3; D is perhaps TRBD2 (5 bases). The ends were cut back, 0 bases at V and 4 bases at J, with 11 bases in the middle. The V gene's germline CDR1 is KGHSY and CDR2 FQNENV. The CDR3 has 15 amino acids. DNA of the CDR3: TGTGCCAGCAGCCAATCGAGTCTAGCAGCAGATACGCAGTATTTT. Translating gives CASSQSSLAADTQYF.